The rows below give T cell receptor beta chains drawn from one sample of a study of blood T cell repertoires in COVID-19. TCRdb keeps only in-frame clones here, not all; method: immunoSEQ multiplex PCR. The profile shows 200,000 to 300,000 clones, approximately 85% of them singletons. The sequencing input was peripheral blood. All receptors come from a human donor in a cohort sampled during active COVID-19. Both conserved end residues are part of each CDR3. A D gene is named only where the DNA matches it firmly. The size entry is marked missing in some rows and otherwise reads once, few, many or a size class.

TRBD1	NA	17	TRBV18	TRBJ2-7	TGTGCCAGCTCACTAAGGAACTCCGGGACAGGAAGTGCCGAGCAGTACTTC	CASSLRNSGTGSAEQYF
NA	NA	14	TRBV12-5	TRBJ2-5	TGTGCTAGTGGTACGGACCGGGCGGGAGAGACCCAGTACTTC	CASGTDRAGETQYF
NA	few	15	TRBV5-8	TRBJ1-5	TGTGCCAGCAGCTTGGCTAGGCAGGGAAATCAGCCCCAGCATTTT	CASSLARQGNQPQHF
NA	NA	15	TRBV4-1	TRBJ1-1	TGCGCCAGCAGTCTTAACCAGGCTGTGGGCACTGAAGCTTTCTTT	CASSLNQAVGTEAFF
TRBD2	NA	17	TRBV10-3	TRBJ2-2	TGTGCCATCAGTGAGTCGGTGCGGGAGCTAGGGACCGGGGAGCTGTTTTTT	CAISESVRELGTGELFF
NA	NA	16	TRBV3-1/TRBV3-2	TRBJ1-1	TGTGCCAGCAGCCTCGGGACTACTCTCATGAACACTGAAGCTTTCTTT	CASSLGTTLMNTEAFF
NA	NA	13	TRBV11-3	TRBJ2-5	TGTGCCAGCAGCTTAGAAGCCGGGGAGACCCAGTACTTC	CASSLEAGETQYF
NA	NA	18	TRBV21-1	TRBJ2-3	TGTGCCAGCTATACCGGGACTGCCTTCGGGTTTCCTTTAGATACGCAGTATTTT	CASYTGTAFGFPLDTQYF
NA	NA	19	TRBV9	TRBJ1-6	TGTGCCAGCAGCGCCCGGGACGGGAGACCCGGGAGCCATAATTCACCCCTCCACTTT	CASSARDGRPGSHNSPLHF
TRBD2	NA	15	TRBV9	TRBJ2-3	TGTGCCAGCAGCGTAAGCGGGGTGATCTCAGATACGCAGTATTTT	CASSVSGVISDTQYF
TRBD2	few	14	TRBV28	TRBJ2-7	TGTGCCAGCAGTCCAGGACTAGCGGGACACGAGCAGTACTTC	CASSPGLAGHEQYF
NA	NA	14	TRBV11-3	TRBJ2-5	TGTGCCAGCAGCTTAGTAGGGGAGGACGAGACCCAGTACTTC	CASSLVGEDETQYF
TRBD2	NA	14	TRBV6-6	TRBJ2-7	TGTGCCAGCAGACGGGGACTAGGCTTTTACGAGCAGTACTTC	CASRRGLGFYEQYF
NA	NA	13	TRBV2	TRBJ1-2	TGTGCCAGCGCGGGCAACCTGGGCTATGGCTACACCTTC	CASAGNLGYGYTF
NA	NA	16	TRBV27	TRBJ1-5	TGTGCCAGCAGTTTTCAGGGGCCCGACGAGAATCAGCCCCAGCATTTT	CASSFQGPDENQPQHF
NA	NA	14	TRBV6-1	TRBJ1-2	TGTGCCAGCAGTGAAAACAGGTACTACTATGGCTACACCTTC	CASSENRYYYGYTF
NA	NA	12	TRBV6-2/TRBV6-3	TRBJ2-5	TGTGCCAGCAGTTACGATCTGACATCCCCGTACTTC	CASSYDLTSPYF
NA	NA	16	TRBV14	TRBJ2-7	TGTGCCAGCAGCCAAAGGGGTGGGACAACATCCTACGAGCAGTACTTC	CASSQRGGTTSYEQYF
NA	NA	18	TRBV21-1	TRBJ2-3	TGTGCCAGCAGCTCTCACCTACTAGCGGCTACGAGCACAGATACGCAGTATTTT	CASSSHLLAATSTDTQYF
TRBD2	NA	18	TRBV6-2/TRBV6-3	TRBJ2-1	TGTGCCAGCAGCCGCGAGCGGGGGGGCCTTTATGGTCATAGTGAGCAGTTCTTC	CASSRERGGLYGHSEQFF
NA	NA	14	TRBV6-5	TRBJ1-4	TGTGCCAGCAGACCGGGTACAACTAATGAAAAACTGTTTTTT	CASRPGTTNEKLFF
NA	NA	12	TRBV10-2	TRBJ1-1	TGCGCCAGCAGTGACGGAGAGAGTGAAGCTTTCTTT	CASSDGESEAFF
TRBD1	NA	14	TRBV27	TRBJ1-1	TGTGCCAGCAGTTTAAGGGAAGGACAGGGTGAAGCTTTCTTT	CASSLREGQGEAFF
TRBD2	once	15	TRBV5-6	TRBJ2-5	TGTGCCAGCAGGTATCTAGCGGGAGCCGGGGAGACCCAGTACTTC	CASRYLAGAGETQYF
NA	NA	14	TRBV10-3	TRBJ2-6	TGTGCCTCTCATGCAGGGTCCGGGGCCAACGTCCTGACTTTC	CASHAGSGANVLTF
NA	NA	16	TRBV4-1	TRBJ1-1	TGCGCCAGCAGCCAAGATTCAAGGCAGCGGGTACCTGAAGCTTTCTTT	CASSQDSRQRVPEAFF
NA	NA	16	TRBV5-1	TRBJ2-5	TGCGCCAGCAGCTTGGGAGGGTCAACCTTCGGGGAGACCCAGTACTTC	CASSLGGSTFGETQYF
TRBD1	NA	14	TRBV19	TRBJ2-7	TGTGCCAGTAGTTTCGGACAGGCCAGCTTCGAGCAGTACTTC	CASSFGQASFEQYF
NA	once	16	TRBV7-9	TRBJ2-7	TGTGCCAGCAGCTTAGCGACCGGCGGTGGCTCCTACGAGCAGTACTTC	CASSLATGGGSYEQYF
NA	NA	14	TRBV19	TRBJ1-4	TGTGCCAGTAGTATAGAAGCTAATAATGAAAAACTGTTTTTT	CASSIEANNEKLFF
NA	NA	13	TRBV3-1/TRBV3-2	TRBJ1-1	TGTGCCAGCAGCCAGGCTCAGGGCCGTGAAGCTTTCTTT	CASSQAQGREAFF
TRBD1	NA	15	TRBV9	TRBJ2-7	TGTGCCAGCAGCGGGACGACAGGGGTGGGAATCGAGCAGTACTTC	CASSGTTGVGIEQYF
NA	NA	12	TRBV10-3	TRBJ2-5	TGTGCCATCAGTAGGAGAGAGGAGACCCAGTACTTC	CAISRREETQYF
TRBD1	once	15	TRBV7-2	TRBJ1-5	TGTGCCAGCAGCTTAGGAGCAGGGGGAGGTCAGCCCCAGCATTTT	CASSLGAGGGQPQHF